These 23 T cell receptor beta chains were sequenced from one sample in a study of blood T cell repertoires in COVID-19. The method was immunoSEQ multiplex PCR; TCRdb's version includes in-frame clones alone and lacks a portion of them. The data show approximately 200,000 clones, with about 81% seen just once and about an eighth held by the top ten. Sequenced input: peripheral blood. Receptors were obtained from an elderly woman with COVID-19, enrolled during active disease.

The chain employs TRBV11-3 and TRBJ2-7; 8 bases fit TRBD2. The CDR3 is 12 residues long. The trim removed 5 bases at V and 6 bases at J, leaving 3 bases unmatched. Germline CDR1 SGHNT, CDR2 YENEEA. The CDR3 nucleotides read TGTGCCAGCAGCCCGGGGGGGAGCGAGCAGTACTTC. As protein: CASSPGGSEQYF.

This clone turned up a few times. This chain uses TRBV2 with TRBJ2-7; TRBD2 aligns across 11 bases. Germline V gene data show CDR1 as SNHLY and CDR2 as FYNNEI. The CDR3 consists of 15 residues. J was trimmed by 4 bases and V by 7 bases; bases with no gene match: 9. The CDR3 DNA reads TGTGCCAGCAATTACGGACTAGCGGGCATGTACGAGCAGTACTTC. It is translated as CASNYGLAGMYEQYF.

The genes are TRBV9 and TRBJ2-1, with a tentative D call TRBD2 (6 bases). CDR1 and CDR2 (germline): SGDLS, YYNGEE. The CDR3 has 17 residues. The V gene lost 0 bases and the J gene lost 4 bases, with 17 bases spanning the gap. The CDR3 region has the DNA TGTGCCAGCAGCGTAGAGGACTACTCTCTAGGTTACAATGAGCAGTTCTTC. This sequence encodes CASSVEDYSLGYNEQFF.

The chain combines TRBV2 with TRBJ2-5, with TRBD1 as a possible D gene (6 bases). There are 13 residues in the CDR3. Between the trimmed V and J ends, which lost 8 bases and 7 bases, there was a span of 17 bases. Germline-derived CDR1 and CDR2 are SNHLY and FYNNEI. The CDR3 here is CASSGTSRGTQYF. DNA for the CDR3: TGTGCCAGCTCCGGGACCTCCAGGGGGACCCAGTACTTC.

The genes are TRBV13 and TRBJ2-5; 11 positions agree with TRBD2. V trimming: 5 bases; J trimming: 5 bases; junction bases outside the gene matches: 10. Germline CDR1 and CDR2: PRHDT and FYEKMQ (reference sequence). The CDR3 is 16 residues long. CDR3 sequence reads: CASSPRTSGFGETQYF. The CDR3 DNA sequence: TGTGCCAGCAGCCCCCGGACTAGCGGGTTTGGGGAGACCCAGTACTTC.

This rearrangement joins TRBV7-9 to TRBJ2-4; maybe TRBD2 (5 bases). CDR3 length equals 15 residues. The V and J ends lost 2 bases and 2 bases respectively, with 10 bases between them. The germline V gene has CDR1 SEHNR and CDR2 FQNEAQ (reference sequence). The CDR3 reads CASSLLRDSKNIQYF. The DNA for the CDR3 is TGTGCCAGCAGCTTATTACGGGATTCCAAAAACATTCAGTACTTC.

The chain combines TRBV11-2 with TRBJ2-5; TRBD2 matches at 7 bases. Germline V gene data show CDR1 as SGHAT and CDR2 as FQNNGV. There are 15 residues in the CDR3. Trimming at V came to 5 bases and at J to 5 bases, leaving 11 bases not matched to a gene. Here the CDR3 DNA reads TGTGCCAGCAGCCAGAACGCCGGCGGGGGTGAGACCCAGTACTTC. Its translation is CASSQNAGGGETQYF.

The chain links TRBV5-4 to TRBJ2-6; D is undetermined. This CDR3 has 15 amino acids. V dropped 1 base and J dropped 0 bases, with 5 bases sitting between them. Germline assignment: CDR1 SGHNT and CDR2 YYREEE (reference sequence). CDR3: CASSLMASGANVLTF. CDR3 coding DNA: TGTGCCAGCAGCTTGATGGCCTCTGGGGCCAACGTCCTGACTTTC.

V and J are TRBV5-8 and TRBJ2-3; perhaps TRBD2 as D (5 bases). Germline V gene sequence: CDR1 SGHTS, CDR2 YDEGEE. The CDR3 extends over 15 amino acids. V lost 0 bases and J 3 bases, leaving 11 bases between the germline ends. CDR3: CASSLAGFKTDTQYF. CDR3 sequence (DNA): TGTGCCAGCAGCTTGGCGGGGTTCAAGACAGATACGCAGTATTTT.

This chain links TRBV2 with TRBJ2-7; maybe TRBD1 (5 bases). This CDR3 region has 13 residues. CDR1 SNHLY and CDR2 FYNNEI come from the germline V gene. V lost 4 bases and J lost 4, with 11 bases in between. The CDR3 sequence: CASSVGRVYEQYF. The DNA for the CDR3 is TGTGCCAGCAGTGTGGGCAGGGTTTACGAGCAGTACTTC.

This clone was observed a handful of times. The chain has TRBV21-1 and TRBJ1-1; the D call TRBD1 from the table was never checked on the DNA. TRBV21-1 is labeled a pseudogene. CDR3 length: 17 residues. CDR3 amino acids: CASSKLGQALMNTEAFF. CDR3 in DNA: TGTGCCAGCAGCAAACTGGGACAGGCGCTAATGAACACTGAAGCTTTCTTT.

The chain uses TRBV5-1 and TRBJ1-1; no clear D. Per germline, CDR1 SGHRS and CDR2 YFSETQ. The CDR3 runs 12 residues. V was shortened by 3 bases and J by 5 bases, with 8 bases between the two germline ends. CDR3 amino acids: CASSSGGTEAFF. The DNA of the CDR3 is TGCGCCAGCAGCTCGGGAGGGACTGAAGCTTTCTTT. The full variable domain, its missing parts supplied by reference TRBV5-1 and TRBJ1-1, is KAGVTQTPRYLIKTRGQQVTLSCSPISGHRSVSWYQQTPGQGLQFLFEYFSETQRNKGNFPGRFSGRQFSNSRSEMNVSTLELGDSALYLCASSSGGTEAFFGQGTRLTVV.

This clone was counted a few times. The rearrangement links TRBV4-2 to TRBJ1-3; D may be TRBD1 (5 bases). Trimming shortened V by 8 bases and J by 0 bases, and 8 bases separated the two germline ends. The CDR3 has 13 residues. Germline CDR1 and CDR2: LGHNA and YNFKEQ. The CDR3 loop is CASGTSSGNTIYF. DNA for the CDR3: TGTGCCAGCGGGACTTCCTCTGGAAACACCATATATTTT.

The chain joins TRBV28 to TRBJ2-1; D gene unclear. CDR3 length: 13 amino acids. Germline lookup yields CDR1 MDHEN and CDR2 SYDVKM. V dropped 3 bases and J dropped 12 bases, with 15 bases sitting between them. In DNA, the CDR3 is TGTGCCAGCAGTTTGGATACGAGACGAGGGCAGTTCTTC. It yields the protein CASSLDTRRGQFF. The full variable domain, with the rest looked up from reference TRBV28 and TRBJ2-1, is DVKVTQSSRYLVKRTGEKVFLECVQDMDHENMFWYRQDPGLGLRLIYFSYDVKMKEKGDIPEGYSVSREKKERFSLILESASTNQTSMYLCASSLDTRRGQFFGPGTRLTVL.

The chain uses TRBV2 and TRBJ2-1; TRBD2 aligns across 10 bases. V gave up 6 bases and J gave up 4 bases; unmatched junction bases: 6. Germline CDR1 and CDR2: SNHLY and FYNNEI. CDR3 length: 15 amino acids. CDR3 DNA: TGTGCCAGCAGCTTAGCGGGGGGTCTATACAATGAGCAGTTCTTC. The encoded protein is CASSLAGGLYNEQFF.

The chain joins TRBV19 to TRBJ2-3, with TRBD1 identical over 10 bases. The CDR3 length is 15 residues. Germline V gene sequence: CDR1 LNHDA, CDR2 SQIVND (reference sequence). V lost 4 bases to trimming and J lost 4 bases; unmatched junction nucleotides: 5. The CDR3 spells CASSRTGGKADTQYF. CDR3 nucleotide sequence: TGTGCCAGTAGTAGGACAGGGGGTAAGGCAGATACGCAGTATTTT.

Here the CDR3 reads CASSLRSGQQYF. In DNA form, the CDR3 reads TGTGCCAGCAGCTTAAGGAGCGGACAGCAGTACTTC. The J gene is TRBJ2-7, the V gene TRBV7-9; D may be TRBD2 (5 bases). CDR3 length: 12 residues. V gave up 2 bases and J gave up 8 bases, with 10 bases separating them. CDR1 is SEHNR and CDR2 is FQNEAQ in the germline V gene (reference sequence).

The J gene is TRBJ2-1, the V gene TRBV5-4; TRBD2 matches at 12 bases. V lost 4 bases to trimming and J lost 6 bases; unmatched junction nucleotides: 5. The length of the CDR3 is 15 residues. CDR1 is SGHNT and CDR2 is YYREEE in the germline V gene (reference sequence). The CDR3 spells CASSIRTSGANEQFF. The CDR3 nucleotides read TGTGCCAGCAGCATTCGGACTAGCGGGGCCAATGAGCAGTTCTTC.

The chain couples TRBV6-2 or TRBV6-3 to TRBJ2-1; 11 positions match TRBD2. Germline trimming cut 3 bases from V and 6 bases from J; bases unmatched to any gene: 7. Germline CDR1 MNHEY, CDR2 SVGEGT. CDR3 length: 16 residues. CDR3: CASSYVRLAGPNEQFF. The DNA for the CDR3 is TGTGCCAGCAGTTATGTTCGACTAGCGGGGCCCAATGAGCAGTTCTTC.

The gene calls are TRBV6-5 and TRBJ2-1; 11 positions agree with TRBD2. The V gene end was trimmed by 2 bases and the J gene end by 5 bases; junction bases not matched to a gene: 5. Germline loops: CDR1 MNHEY, CDR2 SVGAGI. CDR3 size: 16 residues. CDR3 nucleotide sequence: TGTGCCAGCAGTTACCAACCTAGCGGGGGGAACAATGAGCAGTTCTTC. Translated: CASSYQPSGGNNEQFF.

The chain combines TRBV15 with TRBJ2-7; a possible D gene is TRBD1 (6 bases). Germline V lookup: CDR1 LNHNV, CDR2 YYDKDF (reference sequence). The CDR3 sequence is 18 residues long. The V end lost 3 bases, the J end lost 5 bases, and 26 bases lay between the germline ends. In nucleotides, the CDR3 is TGTGCCACCAGCAGCGATCACCTGGTGGCAGGGGTTGAGGACGAGCAGTACTTC. The encoded protein is CATSSDHLVAGVEDEQYF.

The chain joins TRBV27 to TRBJ2-3; 9 nucleotides line up with TRBD2. The CDR3 runs to 12 residues. The V segment lost 4 bases and the J segment 10 bases; nucleotides outside the gene matches: 3. CDR1 is MNHEY and CDR2 is SMNVEV in the germline V gene (reference sequence). The CDR3 protein is CASSYAGGSQYF. In nucleotides, the CDR3 is TGTGCCAGCAGTTACGCGGGAGGGTCGCAGTATTTT.

The genes are TRBV18 and TRBJ2-7; the D gene is possibly TRBD2 (6 bases). Germline V gives CDR1 KGHSH, CDR2 LQKENI. The CDR3 is made up of 17 amino acids. V gave up 6 bases and J gave up 2 bases, with 23 bases separating them. CDR3 residues: CASSKSYRDFKTYEQYF. The DNA of the CDR3 is TGTGCCAGCTCCAAGAGCTACCGGGACTTCAAAACCTACGAGCAGTACTTC.